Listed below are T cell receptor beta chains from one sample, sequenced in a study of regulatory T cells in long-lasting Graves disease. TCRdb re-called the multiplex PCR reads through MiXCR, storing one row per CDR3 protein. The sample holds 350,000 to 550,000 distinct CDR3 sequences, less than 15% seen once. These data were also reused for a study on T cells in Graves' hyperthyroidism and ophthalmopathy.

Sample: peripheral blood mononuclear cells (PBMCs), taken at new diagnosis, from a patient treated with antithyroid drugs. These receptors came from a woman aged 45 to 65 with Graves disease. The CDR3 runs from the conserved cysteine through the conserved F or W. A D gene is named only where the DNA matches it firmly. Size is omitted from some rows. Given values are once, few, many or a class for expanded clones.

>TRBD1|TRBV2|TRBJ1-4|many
CASSIQGAGEKLFF
TGTGCCAGCAGTATACAGGGGGCGGGTGAAAAACTGTTTTTT
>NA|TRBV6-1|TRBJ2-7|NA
CASSGRDSSSYEQYF
TGTGCCAGCAGTGGCCGGGATTCGAGCTCCTACGAGCAGTACTTC
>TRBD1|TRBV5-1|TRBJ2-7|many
CASSLGTVDYEQYF
TGCGCCAGCAGCCTCGGGACAGTAGACTACGAGCAGTACTTC
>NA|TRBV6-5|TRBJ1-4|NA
CASSSRSSNEKLFF
TGTGCCAGCAGTTCCAGGTCGTCGAATGAAAAACTGTTTTTT
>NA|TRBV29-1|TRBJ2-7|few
CSVSTENSYEQYF
TGCAGCGTTTCAACGGAAAACTCCTACGAGCAGTACTTC
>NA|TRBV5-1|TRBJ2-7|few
CASSSADRLVYEQYF
TGCGCCAGCAGCTCTGCGGACAGACTAGTTTACGAGCAGTACTTC
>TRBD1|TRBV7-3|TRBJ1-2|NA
CASSTPQGYGYTF
TGTGCCAGCAGCACCCCACAGGGGTACGGCTACACCTTC
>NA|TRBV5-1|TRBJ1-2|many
CASSTGTGYTF
TGCGCCAGCAGCACCGGGACAGGCTACACCTTC
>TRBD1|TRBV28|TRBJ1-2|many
CASSKPGQGIWGYTF
TGTGCCAGCAGTAAACCGGGACAGGGGATTTGGGGCTACACCTTC
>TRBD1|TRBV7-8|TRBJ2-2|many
CASSLEGTGAAGELFF
TGTGCCAGCAGCTTAGAAGGGACAGGGGCGGCCGGGGAGCTGTTTTTT
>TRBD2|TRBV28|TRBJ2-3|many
CASILSGGTDTQYF
TGTGCCAGCATTCTTAGCGGGGGCACAGATACGCAGTATTTT
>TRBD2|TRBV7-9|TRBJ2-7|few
CASSLVGRASHEQYF
TGTGCCAGCAGCTTAGTCGGGAGGGCCTCACACGAGCAGTACTTC
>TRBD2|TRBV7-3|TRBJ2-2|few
CASSSGLAGFSGELFF
TGTGCCAGCAGCTCCGGACTAGCGGGATTCTCCGGGGAGCTGTTTTTT
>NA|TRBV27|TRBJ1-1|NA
CASSLHEMNTEAFF
TGTGCCAGCAGTTTGCATGAGATGAACACTGAAGCTTTCTTT
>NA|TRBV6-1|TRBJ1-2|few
CASSDRGDPFDGYTF
TGTGCCAGCAGTGATCGGGGGGACCCCTTCGATGGCTACACCTTC
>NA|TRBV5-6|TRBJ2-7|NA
CASSLLGYYEQYF
TGTGCCAGCAGCTTGTTGGGGTACTACGAGCAGTACTTC
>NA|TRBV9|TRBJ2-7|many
CASTERFPTTYEQYF
TGTGCCAGCACCGAACGATTTCCCACCACCTACGAGCAGTACTTC
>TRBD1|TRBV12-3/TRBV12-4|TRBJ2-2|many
CASTSSQGARELFF
TGTGCCAGCACCTCTTCCCAGGGGGCTCGGGAGCTGTTTTTT
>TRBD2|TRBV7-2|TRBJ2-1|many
CASSFPGTSGRSSYNEQFF
TGTGCCAGCAGCTTCCCCGGGACTAGCGGGAGGAGCTCCTACAATGAGCAGTTCTTC
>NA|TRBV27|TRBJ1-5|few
CASSLTGINQPQHF
TGTGCCAGCAGTTTAACGGGGATCAATCAGCCCCAGCATTTT
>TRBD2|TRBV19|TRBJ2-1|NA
CASRLTSGIYNEQFF
TGTGCCAGTAGACTCACTAGCGGGATCTACAATGAGCAGTTCTTC
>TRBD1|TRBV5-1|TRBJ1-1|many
CASSLTQGALNTEAFF
TGCGCCAGCAGCTTGACACAGGGGGCCTTGAACACTGAAGCTTTCTTT
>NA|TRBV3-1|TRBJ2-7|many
CASSRDIVYEQYF
TGTGCCAGCAGCCGGGACATCGTCTACGAGCAGTACTTC
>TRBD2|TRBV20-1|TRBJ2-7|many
CSARFSGRWYEQYF
TGCAGTGCTAGGTTTAGCGGGAGGTGGTACGAGCAGTACTTC
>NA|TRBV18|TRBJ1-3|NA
CASSQDTSNSGNTIYF
TGTGCCAGCTCACAGGACACCTCAAACTCTGGAAACACCATATATTTT
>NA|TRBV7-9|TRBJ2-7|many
CASTSSVYEQYF
TGTGCCAGCACCTCTAGCGTGTACGAGCAGTACTTC
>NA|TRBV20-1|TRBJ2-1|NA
CSARRTAYSYNEQFF
TGCAGTGCTAGAAGGACAGCGTACTCCTACAATGAGCAGTTCTTC
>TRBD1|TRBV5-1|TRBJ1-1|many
CASSLTGGNTEAFF
TGTGCCAGCAGCTTGACAGGGGGGAACACTGAAGCTTTCTTT
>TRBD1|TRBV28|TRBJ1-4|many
CASRQTGGNEKLFF
TGTGCCAGCAGACAGACAGGGGGTAATGAAAAACTGTTTTTT
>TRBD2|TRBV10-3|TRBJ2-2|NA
CAISVAGGPETGELFF
TGTGCCATCAGTGTAGCGGGAGGGCCGGAGACCGGGGAGCTGTTTTTT
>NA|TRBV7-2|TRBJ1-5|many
CASSLDSQIGQPQHF
TGTGCCAGCAGCTTAGATTCGCAAATTGGTCAGCCCCAGCATTTT
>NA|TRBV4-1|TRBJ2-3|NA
CASSQEGRGADTQYF
TGCGCCAGCAGCCAAGAGGGCAGGGGCGCAGATACGCAGTATTTT
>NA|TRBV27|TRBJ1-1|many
CASSLSGGYSLEAFF
TGTGCCAGCAGTTTATCGGGGGGATATAGTCTGGAAGCTTTCTTT
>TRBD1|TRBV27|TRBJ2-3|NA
CASSSDRGFADTQYF
TGTGCCAGCAGTTCCGACAGGGGGTTTGCAGATACGCAGTATTTT
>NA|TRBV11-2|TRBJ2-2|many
CASSLFGANTGELFF
TGTGCCAGCAGCTTATTCGGGGCGAACACCGGGGAGCTGTTTTTT